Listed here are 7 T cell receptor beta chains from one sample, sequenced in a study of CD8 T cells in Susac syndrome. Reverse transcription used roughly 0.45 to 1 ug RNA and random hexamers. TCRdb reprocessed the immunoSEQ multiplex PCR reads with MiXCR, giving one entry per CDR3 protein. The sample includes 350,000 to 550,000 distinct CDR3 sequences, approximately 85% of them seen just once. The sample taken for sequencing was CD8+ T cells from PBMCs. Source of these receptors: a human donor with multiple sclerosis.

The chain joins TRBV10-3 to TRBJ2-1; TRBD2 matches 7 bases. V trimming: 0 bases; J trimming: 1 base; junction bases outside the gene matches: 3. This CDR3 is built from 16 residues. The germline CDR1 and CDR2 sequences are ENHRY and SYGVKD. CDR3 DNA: TGTGCCATCAGTGAGTCGGCGCGGGAGTCCTACAATGAGCAGTTCTTC. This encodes CAISESARESYNEQFF.

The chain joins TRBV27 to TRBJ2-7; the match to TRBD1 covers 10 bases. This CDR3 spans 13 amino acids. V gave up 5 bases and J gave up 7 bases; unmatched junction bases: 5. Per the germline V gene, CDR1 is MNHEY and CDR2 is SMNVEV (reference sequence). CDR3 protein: CASSPRTGGEQYF. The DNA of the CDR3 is TGTGCCAGCAGTCCGAGGACAGGGGGTGAGCAGTACTTC.

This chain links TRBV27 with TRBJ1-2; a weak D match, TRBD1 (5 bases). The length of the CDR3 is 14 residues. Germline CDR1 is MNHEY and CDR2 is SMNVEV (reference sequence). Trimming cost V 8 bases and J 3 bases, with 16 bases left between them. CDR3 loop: CASGYGGEYYGYTF. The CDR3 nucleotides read TGTGCCAGCGGATATGGAGGGGAATACTATGGCTACACCTTC.

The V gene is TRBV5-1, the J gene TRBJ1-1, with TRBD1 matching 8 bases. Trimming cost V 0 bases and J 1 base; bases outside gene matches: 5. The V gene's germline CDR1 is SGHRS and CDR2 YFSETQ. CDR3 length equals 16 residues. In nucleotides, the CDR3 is TGCGCCAGCAGCTTGGCGGACAGGGAAGCGAACACTGAAGCTTTCTTT. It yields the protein CASSLADREANTEAFF.

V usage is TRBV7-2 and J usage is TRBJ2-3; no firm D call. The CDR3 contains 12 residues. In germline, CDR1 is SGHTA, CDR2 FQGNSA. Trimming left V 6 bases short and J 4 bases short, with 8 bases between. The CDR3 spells CASSRPADTQYF. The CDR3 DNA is TGTGCCAGCAGTCGACCCGCAGATACGCAGTATTTT.

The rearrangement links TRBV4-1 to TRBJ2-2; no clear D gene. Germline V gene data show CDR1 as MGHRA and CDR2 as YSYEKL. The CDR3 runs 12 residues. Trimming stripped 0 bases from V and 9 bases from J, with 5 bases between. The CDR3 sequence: CASSQDFRELFF. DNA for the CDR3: TGCGCCAGCAGCCAAGATTTCCGGGAGCTGTTTTTT.

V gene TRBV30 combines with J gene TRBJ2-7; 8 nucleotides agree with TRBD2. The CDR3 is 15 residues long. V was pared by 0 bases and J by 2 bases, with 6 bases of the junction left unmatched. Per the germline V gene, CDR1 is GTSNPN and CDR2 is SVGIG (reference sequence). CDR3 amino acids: CAWSVSSGGPYEQYF. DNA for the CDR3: TGTGCCTGGAGTGTATCCAGCGGGGGACCCTACGAGCAGTACTTC.